One T cell receptor (beta chain) is described in this entry. The antigen is undetermined. This entry is derived from a study of shared clonotypes between healthy human individuals. Naive CD8 cells lacked CD45RO and underwent positive selection for CCR7, leaving out terminally differentiated effector memory CD45RA+ cells. Study-level findings and limits: Clonotypes shared by all four sorted-subset donors had higher generation probabilities than non-shared clonotypes.

Using immunoSEQ multiplex PCR, the repertoire was profiled, and TCRdb retains in-frame clones only, with some absent. The table has roughly 770,000 clones, roughly 96% seen once; the top ten hold around 0.25%. Germline CDR1 MNHNS, CDR2 SASEGT. This CDR3 region has 15 residues. Trimming took off 2 bases at V and 4 bases at J, with 12 bases between the two ends. The sequenced sample consisted of naive CD8+ T cells sorted from blood. This chain connects TRBV6-1 to TRBJ2-1; D not resolved. The clonotype originates from a man under 40 in good health. The CDR3 here is CASSEPSALYNEQFF. In DNA, the CDR3 is TGTGCCAGCAGTGAACCCTCGGCCTTATACAATGAGCAGTTCTTC.